This entry lists 31 T cell receptor beta chains sequenced from one sample in a study of blood T cell repertoires in COVID-19. The protocol was immunoSEQ multiplex PCR, while the TCRdb copy is restricted to in-frame clones and leaves out a portion. The sample contains approximately 180,000 clones, approximately 80% of which appear only once. Sequences were obtained from peripheral blood. The receptor set was obtained from a woman aged 80 or older with COVID-19, enrolled during active disease.

This clone occurred once. The rearrangement joins TRBV5-1 to TRBJ1-6; D gene unclear. Deletions cut 0 bases from V and 8 bases from J, with 6 bases between. The V gene's germline CDR1 is SGHRS and CDR2 YFSETQ. The CDR3 spans 13 residues. The CDR3 loop is CASSLERDSPLHF. Here the CDR3 DNA reads TGCGCCAGCAGCTTGGAGAGGGATTCACCCCTCCACTTT. Variable domain in full (rest from reference TRBV5-1 and TRBJ1-6): KAGVTQTPRYLIKTRGQQVTLSCSPISGHRSVSWYQQTPGQGLQFLFEYFSETQRNKGNFPGRFSGRQFSNSRSEMNVSTLELGDSALYLCASSLERDSPLHFGNGTRLTVT.

The chain joins TRBV6-5 to TRBJ1-5, with 9 bases matching TRBD1. Unmatched junction bases numbered 10, after V lost 7 bases and J lost 6 bases. In germline, CDR1 is MNHEY, CDR2 SVGAGI. This CDR3 is built from 15 residues. The CDR3 DNA is TGTGCCAGCAACCCCGGACAGGGGAGAGGTCAGCCCCAGCATTTT. Protein product: CASNPGQGRGQPQHF.

The rearrangement uses TRBV2 and TRBJ1-5, with D hard to call. This CDR3 comprises 12 residues. The germline V gene has CDR1 SNHLY and CDR2 FYNNEI. V lost 2 bases, J lost 3 bases, and 2 bases lay in between. The CDR3 reads CASSELNQPQHF. In DNA, the CDR3 is TGTGCCAGCAGTGAACTCAATCAGCCCCAGCATTTT.

The V and J genes are TRBV18 and TRBJ2-2; TRBD1 might be the D (6 bases). The germline V gene has CDR1 KGHSH and CDR2 LQKENI. CDR3 length: 15 residues. V was cut by 6 bases and J by 0 bases, with 11 bases left in between. As DNA, the CDR3 is TGTGCCAGCTCCCCCCAGGGGTCGAACACCGGGGAGCTGTTTTTT. Its protein is CASSPQGSNTGELFF.

V and J are TRBV20-1 and TRBJ2-7, with TRBD2 matching 7 bases. This CDR3 is built from 11 residues. Trimming removed 6 bases from V and 5 bases from J; junction bases left unmatched: 4. Looked up from germline, CDR1 is DFQATT and CDR2 is SNEGSKA (reference sequence). DNA for the CDR3: TGCAGTGCAAAGACTAGCAACGAGCAGTACTTC. Its translation is CSAKTSNEQYF.

The CDR3 loop reads CASSTDREDEQYF. The CDR3 bases are TGTGCCAGCAGTACGGACAGGGAGGACGAGCAGTACTTC. The chain has TRBV12-3 or TRBV12-4 and TRBJ2-7, with 8 bases that match TRBD1. V shed 5 bases, J shed 5 bases, and the junction held 5 bases outside the gene matches. The CDR3 runs 13 residues.

V and J are TRBV7-2 and TRBJ2-1; 7 bases align to TRBD2. This CDR3 spans 14 amino acids. Germline V gene sequence: CDR1 SGHTA, CDR2 FQGNSA. V lost 1 base and J lost 4; bases outside the gene matches: 1. CDR3 in DNA: TGTGCCAGCAGCTTAGTCGGGAGGTACAATGAGCAGTTCTTC. It yields the protein CASSLVGRYNEQFF.

With respect to this clone: Other DNA sequences within the sample encode an identical CDR3. The rearrangement joins TRBV28 to TRBJ2-7; weak D call: TRBD1 (5 bases). CDR3 length equals 12 residues. CDR1 and CDR2 (germline): MDHEN, SYDVKM. The germline V and J ends were trimmed by 2 bases and 3 bases, with 5 bases remaining between them. CDR3 coding DNA: TGTGCCAGCAGTTTACAGGGCTACGAGCAGTACTTC. As protein: CASSLQGYEQYF.

This chain links TRBV6-4 with TRBJ2-3, with 7 bases aligning to TRBD2. There are 15 residues in the CDR3. Germline V gene data show CDR1 as MRHNA and CDR2 as SNTAGT. V was pared by 0 bases and J by 4 bases, with 4 bases of the junction left unmatched. CDR3 amino acids: CASSDSGLVSDTQYF. The CDR3 coding sequence is TGTGCCAGCAGTGACTCCGGACTAGTCTCAGATACGCAGTATTTT.

This chain links TRBV27 with TRBJ1-6; D is unresolved. Trimming pared 5 bases from V and 10 bases from J, leaving 15 bases between. The CDR3 length is 14 residues. CDR1 and CDR2 (germline): MNHEY, SMNVEV (reference sequence). This CDR3 reads CASSLVSGYSPLHF. DNA of the CDR3: TGTGCCAGCAGTCTGGTATCCGGGTACTCACCCCTCCACTTT.

CDR3 sequence: CASSLLNRNSPLHF. The CDR3 nucleotides read TGTGCCAGCAGTTTGCTAAATCGGAATTCACCCCTCCACTTT. The V call is TRBV27, the J call TRBJ1-6, with no clear D. The ends were cut back, 3 bases at V and 7 bases at J, with 10 bases in the middle. CDR1 and CDR2 from the germline V gene are MNHEY and SMNVEV (reference sequence). CDR3 length: 14 amino acids.

V and J are TRBV5-1 and TRBJ1-1, with D possibly matching TRBD1 (6 bases). The CDR3 has 13 residues. CDR1 is SGHRS and CDR2 is YFSETQ in the germline V gene. The V end lost 5 bases, the J end lost 1 base, and 9 bases lay between the germline ends. Here the CDR3 DNA reads TGCGCCAGCAGGCTACAGGGGAACACTGAAGCTTTCTTT. Protein product: CASRLQGNTEAFF.

The V gene is TRBV28, the J gene TRBJ1-2; D is ambiguous. V dropped 4 bases and J dropped 5 bases, with 8 bases sitting between them. Germline loops: CDR1 MDHEN, CDR2 SYDVKM. The CDR3 length is 12 residues. The CDR3 here is CASSSRGYGYTF. Here the CDR3 DNA reads TGTGCCAGCAGTTCTCGAGGATATGGCTACACCTTC.

V is TRBV18 and J is TRBJ1-3; D might be TRBD1 (5 bases). The CDR3 length is 16 residues. CDR1 and CDR2 (germline): KGHSH, LQKENI. V gave up 0 bases and J gave up 0 bases, with 9 bases separating them. CDR3 in amino acids: CASSPPEGFSGNTIYF. The DNA of the CDR3 is TGTGCCAGCTCACCACCGGAGGGGTTCTCTGGAAACACCATATATTTT.

The chain employs TRBV3-1 (or the pseudogene TRBV3-2) and TRBJ2-7; 9 bases agree with TRBD1. Germline CDR1 LGHDT, CDR2 YNNKEL (reference sequence). Trimming cost V 1 base and J 3 bases; bases outside gene matches: 10. The CDR3 is made up of 17 amino acids. This chain's CDR3 is CASSQASGTGQLYEQYF. The DNA for the CDR3 is TGTGCCAGCAGCCAAGCGTCCGGGACAGGGCAACTCTACGAGCAGTACTTC.

The gene calls are TRBV24-1 and TRBJ2-3, with 10 positions matching TRBD1. CDR3 length: 17 residues. Germline V gives CDR1 KGHDR, CDR2 SFDVKD. V lost 5 bases, J lost 1 base, and 8 bases stayed unmatched. In DNA form, the CDR3 reads TGTGCCACCAGTGGGTATTCCGGGACAGGGGGCACAGATACGCAGTATTTT. Protein sequence: CATSGYSGTGGTDTQYF.

CDR3 in DNA: TGCGCCAGCAGCTTGGGGACTAGCGGGACCAATGAGCAGTTCTTC. Amino acids: CASSLGTSGTNEQFF. The gene calls are TRBV5-1 and TRBJ2-1; 12 nucleotides line up with TRBD2. CDR3 length: 15 residues. J gave up 6 bases and V 0 bases, and 1 base lay outside the gene matches. Germline values: CDR1 SGHRS, CDR2 YFSETQ.

The chain couples TRBV7-2 to TRBJ2-3; 10 bases are a match to TRBD2. The length of the CDR3 is 17 residues. Trimming removed 1 base from V and 1 base from J; junction bases left unmatched: 5. Germline CDR1 is SGHTA and CDR2 is FQGNSA. CDR3 loop: CASSLDPLAGRTDTQYF. Written as DNA, the CDR3 is TGTGCCAGCAGCTTAGACCCACTAGCGGGGCGCACAGATACGCAGTATTTT. Supplemented by reference TRBV7-2 and TRBJ2-3, the full variable domain reads GAGVSQSPSNKVTEKGKDVELRCDPISGHTALYWYRQSLGQGLEFLIYFQGNSAPDKSGLPSDRFSAERTGGSVSTLTIQRTQQEDSAVYLCASSLDPLAGRTDTQYFGPGTRLTVL.

V gene TRBV5-5 combines with J gene TRBJ1-1; weak D call: TRBD1 (5 bases). The V and J ends lost 6 bases and 5 bases respectively, with 17 bases between them. Germline V gene data show CDR1 as SGHKS and CDR2 as YYEKEE (reference sequence). The CDR3 totals 14 residues. This CDR3 is CASIFRAGRTEAFF. DNA for the CDR3: TGTGCCAGCATTTTCAGGGCGGGAAGGACTGAAGCTTTCTTT.

V usage is TRBV7-9 and J usage is TRBJ2-7, with D perhaps matching TRBD1 (6 bases). CDR1 is SEHNR and CDR2 is FQNEAQ in the germline V gene (reference sequence). With 3 bases removed from V and 3 bases from J, the gap between germline ends came to 21 bases. This CDR3 contains 17 residues. CDR3 loop: CASSLATGSQRFYEQYF. In DNA, the CDR3 is TGTGCCAGCAGCTTGGCCACAGGGAGCCAACGGTTCTACGAGCAGTACTTC.

V and J are TRBV5-5 and TRBJ1-1; 7 nucleotides match TRBD1. The germline V gene has CDR1 SGHKS and CDR2 YYEKEE (reference sequence). Germline trimming cut 2 bases from V and 5 bases from J; bases unmatched to any gene: 3. CDR3 size: 13 residues. CDR3 sequence (DNA): TGTGCCAGCAGCTTTCAGGGGGAAACTGAAGCTTTCTTT. This codes for CASSFQGETEAFF.

The chain joins TRBV30 to TRBJ2-4; unclear D gene. Trimming left V 1 base short and J 6 bases short, with 4 bases between. Germline V gives CDR1 GTSNPN, CDR2 SVGIG (reference sequence). This CDR3 region has 11 residues. The CDR3 reads CAWSGANIQYF. CDR3 in DNA: TGTGCCTGGAGTGGGGCAAACATTCAGTACTTC. Combining the CDR3 with reference TRBV30 and TRBJ2-4 gives the whole variable domain SQTIHQWPATLVQPVGSPLSLECTVEGTSNPNLYWYRQAAGRGLQLLFYSVGIGQISSEVPQNLSASRPQDRQFILSSKKLLLSDSGFYLCAWSGANIQYFGAGTRLSVL.

The chain employs TRBV7-8 and TRBJ2-2; 7 positions agree with TRBD1. The CDR3 sequence is 16 residues long. The junction had 5 bases not matched to a gene; V was cut back by 3 bases and J by 1 base. CDR1 is SGHVS, CDR2 FQNEAQ, per germline. CDR3 DNA sequence: TGTGCCAGCAGCTTTAGACAGGGCAGGAACACCGGGGAGCTGTTTTTT. Encoded protein: CASSFRQGRNTGELFF.

Comment on this clone: Other DNA sequences of this sample code for an identical CDR3. This rearrangement joins TRBV5-1 to TRBJ2-7, with D maybe TRBD2 (9 bases). The germline gives CDR1 SGHRS, CDR2 YFSETQ. V lost 5 bases and J lost 5, with 29 bases in between. The CDR3 has 18 amino acids. The CDR3 DNA reads as TGCGCCAGCAGTCACAGGGGGTCGATAGCGGGAGCTGCGGACGAGCAGTACTTC. Amino acids: CASSHRGSIAGAADEQYF.

Only one count was recorded for this clone. V and J are TRBV24-1 and TRBJ2-2; D remains ambiguous. Germline CDR1 is KGHDR and CDR2 is SFDVKD. CDR3 size: 12 residues. The ends were cut back, 7 bases at V and 7 bases at J, with 9 bases in the middle. The CDR3 here is CATSGLIGELFF. The CDR3 DNA reads TGTGCCACCAGCGGGTTGATCGGGGAGCTGTTTTTT.

This rearrangement joins TRBV4-2 to TRBJ1-2; the match to TRBD1 covers 8 bases. The junction had 10 bases not matched to a gene; V was cut back by 0 bases and J by 4 bases. Per germline, CDR1 LGHNA and CDR2 YNFKEQ. CDR3 length: 17 amino acids. CDR3 bases: TGTGCCAGCAGCCAAGATGCGGACAGGGCGGGGTTCTATGGCTACACCTTC. Encoded protein: CASSQDADRAGFYGYTF.

CDR3 residues: CASSEVSYEQYF. DNA for the CDR3: TGTGCCAGCAGTGAGGTCTCCTACGAGCAGTACTTC. V gene TRBV28 combines with J gene TRBJ2-7; D not certain. CDR1 and CDR2 from the germline V gene are MDHEN and SYDVKM. V was shortened by 5 bases and J by 0 bases, with 5 bases between the two germline ends. CDR3 size: 12 residues.

The gene calls are TRBV12-3 or TRBV12-4 and TRBJ2-1, with 7 bases matching TRBD1. The CDR3 sequence is 13 residues long. V trimming: 3 bases; J trimming: 7 bases; junction bases outside the gene matches: 3. The CDR3 bases are TGTGCCAGCAGTTTCTACAGGGGTAATGAGCAGTTCTTC. It yields the protein CASSFYRGNEQFF.

The chain recombines TRBV6-1 with TRBJ2-7; TRBD1 is a possible D gene (5 bases). Germline CDR1 reads MNHNS; CDR2 reads SASEGT. V lost 4 bases and J lost 3, with 22 bases in between. The CDR3 loop spans 17 amino acids. The CDR3 DNA reads TGTGCCAGCAGTGTACTCGCTTCCTTGGACACGAGCTACGAGCAGTACTTC. This translates into CASSVLASLDTSYEQYF.

The chain is built from TRBV11-1 and TRBJ1-1, with 11 bases that match TRBD1. This CDR3 region has 14 residues. The trim removed 10 bases at V and 0 bases at J, leaving 4 bases unmatched. Per the germline V gene, CDR1 is SGHAT and CDR2 is FQDESV (reference sequence). CDR3 DNA sequence: TGTGCCACGGGACAGGGGGTAATGAACACTGAAGCTTTCTTT. Translating gives CATGQGVMNTEAFF.

J is TRBJ2-1 and V is TRBV7-9; TRBD2 agrees at 10 bases. This CDR3 spans 16 amino acids. Germline V lookup: CDR1 SEHNR, CDR2 FQNEAQ (reference sequence). The J segment lost 8 bases and the V segment lost 2 bases, leaving 9 bases of the junction unmatched. This chain's CDR3 is CASSLSSGGAVDEQFF. The CDR3, as DNA: TGTGCCAGCAGCTTATCCAGCGGGGGGGCCGTAGATGAGCAGTTCTTC.